The 5 T cell receptor beta chains below come from one sample, sequenced in a study of cytomegalovirus exposure and HLA in healthy donors. Researchers ran the PCR with 60 Vbeta and 13 Jbeta primers. TCRdb's table, derived via immunoSEQ multiplex PCR, lists solely in-frame clones and lacks some. This table holds 150,000 to 200,000 clones, more than 70% found once. The specimen was PBMCs. Receptor source: a girl aged 5-17 years in good health and CMV-seropositive.

This clone has just one count. For the CDR3, the DNA is TGTGCCAGCAGTAGAGACACGGCGAACACCGGGGAGCTGTTTTTT. This encodes CASSRDTANTGELFF. The chain employs TRBV6-5 and TRBJ2-2; D gene ambiguous. CDR3 length equals 15 residues. The V end was cut by 5 bases, the J end by 0 bases, with 10 bases between. CDR1 and CDR2 (germline): MNHEY, SVGAGI.

The CDR3 spells CASSALGQGGTEAFF. CDR3 DNA: TGTGCCAGCAGTGCCCTTGGACAGGGAGGCACTGAAGCTTTCTTT. V usage is TRBV9 and J usage is TRBJ1-1; 8 bases match TRBD1. CDR1 and CDR2 (germline): SGDLS, YYNGEE. This CDR3 is built from 15 residues. V trimming: 5 bases; J trimming: 4 bases; junction bases outside the gene matches: 10.

Comments on this clone: The same CDR3 arises from other DNA sequences in this sample as well. J is TRBJ2-5 and V is TRBV19; 9 bases map to TRBD1. Germline CDR1 is LNHDA and CDR2 is SQIVND (reference sequence). The CDR3 has 15 amino acids. V lost 7 bases and J lost 4; bases outside the gene matches: 10. CDR3: CASTPSGQGLETQYF. CDR3 nucleotides: TGTGCCAGTACCCCTTCCGGACAGGGGTTAGAGACCCAGTACTTC.

The V gene is TRBV30, the J gene TRBJ1-5; a weak D match, TRBD1 (6 bases). This CDR3 is 13 amino acids long. The V end was cut by 1 base, the J end by 6 bases, with 10 bases between. CDR1 is GTSNPN and CDR2 is SVGIG in the germline V gene (reference sequence). The CDR3 loop is CAWSEQGSQPQHF. For the CDR3, the DNA is TGTGCCTGGAGTGAACAGGGCAGTCAGCCCCAGCATTTT.

The chain recombines TRBV18 with TRBJ1-5; the D is unclear. Germline V CDR1 and CDR2: KGHSH, LQKENI. V lost 1 base to trimming and J lost 0 bases, with 10 bases between them. The length of the CDR3 is 16 residues. The CDR3 reads CASSPQAGNSNQPQHF. For the CDR3, the DNA is TGTGCCAGCTCACCACAAGCGGGGAATAGCAATCAGCCCCAGCATTTT. The entire variable domain, with the rest obtained from reference TRBV18 and TRBJ1-5, is as follows: NAGVMQNPRHLVRRRGQEARLRCSPMKGHSHVYWYRQLPEEGLKFMVYLQKENIIDESGMPKERFSAEFPKEGPSILRIQQVVRGDSAAYFCASSPQAGNSNQPQHFGDGTRLSIL.